The rows below give T cell receptor beta chains drawn from one sample of a study of T cell repertoires in cytomegalovirus infection. TCRdb called the reads again in MiXCR, with one record for every CDR3 protein. The table includes about 920,000 distinct CDR3 sequences, more than 25% detected once. Antigen specificity for these receptors is unknown. Sequencing used cultured CD8+ T cells from PBMCs, obtained from culture after CMV antigen stimulation. Receptors originate from a human donor in good health (CMV status not recorded). Some clones in this sample may be carry-over from other donors' samples. The CDR3 runs from the conserved cysteine through the conserved F or W. The order of the fields is clone size, V gene, J gene, CDR3 length, D gene, CDR3 DNA, CDR3 protein. A D gene is named only where the DNA matches it firmly. Rows may omit the clone size; those that give it use once, few, many or a size class.

abundance: few
v_gene: TRBV5-5
j_gene: TRBJ2-1
len: 12
d_gene: TRBD1
CDR3nt: TGTGCCAGCCTTAAGGGGGCAAATGAGCAGTTCTTC
CDR3aa: CASLKGANEQFF

abundance: many
v_gene: TRBV27
j_gene: TRBJ2-5
len: 14
d_gene: NA
CDR3nt: TGTGCCAGCAAGCCTTTCATGGTTCAAGAGACCCAGTACTTC
CDR3aa: CASKPFMVQETQYF

abundance: NA
v_gene: TRBV6-2/TRBV6-3
j_gene: TRBJ2-7
len: 14
d_gene: NA
CDR3nt: TGTGCCAGCAGTGGGTTGGTTGCCCCCTACGAGCAGTACTTC
CDR3aa: CASSGLVAPYEQYF

abundance: NA
v_gene: TRBV27
j_gene: TRBJ2-5
len: 15
d_gene: NA
CDR3nt: TGTGCCAGCAGTTTATCGTTGGGTTTCCAAGAGACCCAGTACTTC
CDR3aa: CASSLSLGFQETQYF

abundance: few
v_gene: TRBV6-1
j_gene: TRBJ1-2
len: 13
d_gene: NA
CDR3nt: TGTGCCAGCAAGGACCGGGGAGACTATGGCTACACCTTC
CDR3aa: CASKDRGDYGYTF

abundance: NA
v_gene: TRBV6-6
j_gene: TRBJ1-1
len: 14
d_gene: NA
CDR3nt: TGTGCCAGCAGTTACTGGACCAGGTCGACTGAAGCTTTCTTT
CDR3aa: CASSYWTRSTEAFF

abundance: few
v_gene: TRBV2
j_gene: TRBJ1-2
len: 15
d_gene: TRBD1
CDR3nt: TGTGCCAGCAATCAGGACAGGGAGTTAAACTATGGCTACACCTTC
CDR3aa: CASNQDRELNYGYTF

abundance: NA
v_gene: TRBV24-1
j_gene: TRBJ1-1
len: 15
d_gene: TRBD1
CDR3nt: TGTGCCACCAGTGACCGACAGGGATCGAACACTGAAGCTTTCTTT
CDR3aa: CATSDRQGSNTEAFF

abundance: NA
v_gene: TRBV2
j_gene: TRBJ1-2
len: 16
d_gene: NA
CDR3nt: TGTGCCAGCAGTGATATGGGTTCAGGTTATAACTATGGCTACACCTTC
CDR3aa: CASSDMGSGYNYGYTF

abundance: many
v_gene: TRBV7-2
j_gene: TRBJ2-1
len: 15
d_gene: NA
CDR3nt: TGTGCCAGCAGCTTAGTCGGGGGGCCCTACAATGAGCAGTTCTTC
CDR3aa: CASSLVGGPYNEQFF

abundance: NA
v_gene: TRBV10-3
j_gene: TRBJ1-3
len: 17
d_gene: NA
CDR3nt: TGTGCCATGATGAGCACCAGAACTAAAAACTCTGGAAACACCATATATTTT
CDR3aa: CAMMSTRTKNSGNTIYF

abundance: many
v_gene: TRBV7-9
j_gene: TRBJ1-2
len: 15
d_gene: TRBD1
CDR3nt: TGTGCCAGCAGCTTAGAGGGCGACAGGGAAAATGGCTACACCTTC
CDR3aa: CASSLEGDRENGYTF

abundance: NA
v_gene: TRBV7-9
j_gene: TRBJ1-4
len: 16
d_gene: NA
CDR3nt: TGTGCCAGCAGCTCCCCTGGTGATTCCTTGAATGAAAAACTGTTTTTT
CDR3aa: CASSSPGDSLNEKLFF

abundance: few
v_gene: TRBV20-1
j_gene: TRBJ2-1
len: 16
d_gene: NA
CDR3nt: TGCAGTGCTAGATCCGGCCGGCTCAGGGCCGACTATGAGCAGTTCTTC
CDR3aa: CSARSGRLRADYEQFF

abundance: NA
v_gene: TRBV9
j_gene: TRBJ1-3
len: 14
d_gene: NA
CDR3nt: TGTGCCAGCAGCGTAGAACAGCCGGGAAACACCATATATTTT
CDR3aa: CASSVEQPGNTIYF

abundance: NA
v_gene: TRBV9
j_gene: TRBJ2-7
len: 14
d_gene: TRBD2
CDR3nt: TGTGCCAGCAGCTTCGGACTAGGTCCCTACGAGCAGTACTTC
CDR3aa: CASSFGLGPYEQYF

abundance: NA
v_gene: TRBV13
j_gene: TRBJ1-4
len: 17
d_gene: NA
CDR3nt: TGTGCCAGCAGCGCCTCGGTAGCGGGACCGGCACATGAAAAACTGTTTTTT
CDR3aa: CASSASVAGPAHEKLFF

abundance: few
v_gene: TRBV7-9
j_gene: TRBJ2-5
len: 15
d_gene: NA
CDR3nt: TGTGCCAGCAGCCCCAGGGACTTCAGTCAAGAGACCCAGTACTTC
CDR3aa: CASSPRDFSQETQYF

abundance: NA
v_gene: TRBV7-9
j_gene: TRBJ2-7
len: 15
d_gene: NA
CDR3nt: TGTGCCAGCAGCTCACGGCAGTCATCAACCTACGAGCAGTACTTC
CDR3aa: CASSSRQSSTYEQYF

abundance: NA
v_gene: TRBV19
j_gene: TRBJ1-1
len: 15
d_gene: NA
CDR3nt: TGTGCCAGTAGTATTTTCGACAGCCTGAACACTGAAGTTTTCTTT
CDR3aa: CASSIFDSLNTEVFF

abundance: once
v_gene: TRBV27
j_gene: TRBJ2-5
len: 13
d_gene: NA
CDR3nt: TGTGCCAGCAGTTTATCTCCCACGCAGACCCAGTACTTC
CDR3aa: CASSLSPTQTQYF

abundance: many
v_gene: TRBV7-9
j_gene: TRBJ2-2
len: 16
d_gene: NA
CDR3nt: TGTGCCAGCAGCGGTTTCACGCGGGTCGCCACCGGGGAGCTGTTTTTT
CDR3aa: CASSGFTRVATGELFF

abundance: NA
v_gene: TRBV5-1
j_gene: TRBJ1-2
len: 12
d_gene: NA
CDR3nt: TGTGCCAGCACCACAGGGAACTATGGCTACACCTTC
CDR3aa: CASTTGNYGYTF

abundance: many
v_gene: TRBV7-8
j_gene: TRBJ1-1
len: 16
d_gene: NA
CDR3nt: TGTGCCAGCAGCCCCCGGGTCCTCGAATGGGACACTGAAGCTTTCTTT
CDR3aa: CASSPRVLEWDTEAFF

abundance: few
v_gene: TRBV6-1
j_gene: TRBJ1-2
len: 13
d_gene: NA
CDR3nt: TGTGCCAGCAGTGATTGGAGTTCCTATGGCTACACCTTC
CDR3aa: CASSDWSSYGYTF

abundance: NA
v_gene: TRBV6-8
j_gene: TRBJ1-1
len: 15
d_gene: TRBD1
CDR3nt: TGTGCCATCCTAGGACAGGGGTCCTTGGGCACTGAAACTTTCTTT
CDR3aa: CAILGQGSLGTETFF

abundance: once
v_gene: TRBV12-3/TRBV12-4
j_gene: TRBJ2-7
len: 16
d_gene: NA
CDR3nt: TGTGCCAGCAGCGCTATTTTTGGGGAGGTTCCCTACGAGCAGTACTTC
CDR3aa: CASSAIFGEVPYEQYF

abundance: once
v_gene: TRBV5-6
j_gene: TRBJ2-5
len: 16
d_gene: NA
CDR3nt: TGTGCCAGCAGCATGAGCGGGCTCCTGCCATGGGAGACCCAGTACTTC
CDR3aa: CASSMSGLLPWETQYF

abundance: NA
v_gene: TRBV12-3/TRBV12-4
j_gene: TRBJ2-7
len: 15
d_gene: NA
CDR3nt: TGTGCCAGCAGTTTAGCCGGGGGCTCTGTCTACGAGCAGTACTTC
CDR3aa: CASSLAGGSVYEQYF

abundance: few
v_gene: TRBV7-6
j_gene: TRBJ2-1
len: 16
d_gene: TRBD1
CDR3nt: TGTGCCAGCAGCTTAGCGGGACAGGGGAGTTCCAATGAGCAGTTCTTC
CDR3aa: CASSLAGQGSSNEQFF

abundance: NA
v_gene: TRBV14
j_gene: TRBJ2-5
len: 15
d_gene: TRBD1
CDR3nt: TGTGCCAGCAGCCCCAGACAGGGCGACGAAGAGACCCAGTACTTC
CDR3aa: CASSPRQGDEETQYF

abundance: NA
v_gene: TRBV19
j_gene: TRBJ1-1
len: 14
d_gene: NA
CDR3nt: TGTGCCAGTAGTATAACTACGGGGGCGGCTGAAGCTTTCTTT
CDR3aa: CASSITTGAAEAFF

abundance: NA
v_gene: TRBV7-3
j_gene: TRBJ2-2
len: 12
d_gene: NA
CDR3nt: TGTGCCAGCAGTAAGACCACCGGGGAGCTGTTTTTT
CDR3aa: CASSKTTGELFF

abundance: NA
v_gene: TRBV5-5
j_gene: TRBJ2-1
len: 15
d_gene: NA
CDR3nt: TGTGCCAGCAGCTTTGATCTGAGCTCCTACAATGAGCAGTTCTTC
CDR3aa: CASSFDLSSYNEQFF

abundance: few
v_gene: TRBV6-1
j_gene: TRBJ2-5
len: 16
d_gene: TRBD2
CDR3nt: TGTGCCAGCAGTGAATGGACTAGCTCGGTGAGGGAGACCCAGTACTTC
CDR3aa: CASSEWTSSVRETQYF

abundance: NA
v_gene: TRBV6-5
j_gene: TRBJ2-7
len: 16
d_gene: NA
CDR3nt: TGTGCCAGCAGTTACTCGTCCCCCAGGGGTTACTACGAGCAGTACTTC
CDR3aa: CASSYSSPRGYYEQYF

abundance: few
v_gene: TRBV27
j_gene: TRBJ2-3
len: 18
d_gene: NA
CDR3nt: TGTGCCAGCAGTCCCCACCCGACCGCGACCCGCTCCACAGATACGCAGTATTTT
CDR3aa: CASSPHPTATRSTDTQYF

abundance: few
v_gene: TRBV12-3/TRBV12-4
j_gene: TRBJ2-2
len: 18
d_gene: TRBD2
CDR3nt: TGTGCCAGCAGTTTTCGGGGGGGCCTCGCACCATACACCGGGGAGCTGTTTTTT
CDR3aa: CASSFRGGLAPYTGELFF

abundance: NA
v_gene: TRBV10-1
j_gene: TRBJ2-1
len: 16
d_gene: TRBD1
CDR3nt: TGCGCCAGCAGAGCGGACAGGACCCAATGCTACAATGAGCAGTTCTTC
CDR3aa: CASRADRTQCYNEQFF

abundance: few
v_gene: TRBV10-3
j_gene: TRBJ1-2
len: 16
d_gene: TRBD1
CDR3nt: TGTGCCATCAGTGCCATCATCCGGGACAGGGGAACCGGCTACACCTTC
CDR3aa: CAISAIIRDRGTGYTF

abundance: few
v_gene: TRBV6-2/TRBV6-3
j_gene: TRBJ2-1
len: 17
d_gene: NA
CDR3nt: TGTGCCAGCAGTTTTACCGGGACACAGCTTTTTTACAATGAGCAGTTCTTC
CDR3aa: CASSFTGTQLFYNEQFF

abundance: few
v_gene: TRBV24-1
j_gene: TRBJ2-1
len: 16
d_gene: TRBD1
CDR3nt: TGTGCCACCAGTGATTCCGGGACAGGACCCTACAATGAGCAGTTCTTC
CDR3aa: CATSDSGTGPYNEQFF

abundance: NA
v_gene: TRBV6-6
j_gene: TRBJ2-3
len: 13
d_gene: TRBD2
CDR3nt: TGTGCCAGCCTGTACGGTAGCGGGGAGGGTCAGTATTTT
CDR3aa: CASLYGSGEGQYF

abundance: NA
v_gene: TRBV7-2
j_gene: TRBJ2-2
len: 13
d_gene: NA
CDR3nt: TGTGCCAGCAGCTTAGGGACGGCGGTGGAGCTGTTTTTT
CDR3aa: CASSLGTAVELFF

abundance: NA
v_gene: TRBV7-6
j_gene: TRBJ1-5
len: 17
d_gene: NA
CDR3nt: TGTGCCAGCAGCCTTGACGCAGATTCGGGGAGCAATCAGCCCCAGCATTTT
CDR3aa: CASSLDADSGSNQPQHF

abundance: few
v_gene: TRBV6-2/TRBV6-3
j_gene: TRBJ1-6
len: 14
d_gene: TRBD1
CDR3nt: TGTGCCAGCAGCGCCGGACAGGGGGGATCACCCCTCCACTTT
CDR3aa: CASSAGQGGSPLHF

abundance: NA
v_gene: TRBV24-1
j_gene: TRBJ2-1
len: 13
d_gene: NA
CDR3nt: TGTGCCACCCAGGGGGGCTGGGGCAATGAGCAGTTCTTC
CDR3aa: CATQGGWGNEQFF

abundance: once
v_gene: TRBV3-1
j_gene: TRBJ1-5
len: 15
d_gene: NA
CDR3nt: TGTGCCAGCAGCCAAGATTTTACAGGGAATCAGCCCCAGCATTTT
CDR3aa: CASSQDFTGNQPQHF

abundance: NA
v_gene: TRBV27
j_gene: TRBJ2-5
len: 13
d_gene: NA
CDR3nt: TGTGCCAGCAGTAGGTCGTGGAGAGAGACCCAGTACTTC
CDR3aa: CASSRSWRETQYF

abundance: few
v_gene: TRBV6-1
j_gene: TRBJ1-1
len: 13
d_gene: NA
CDR3nt: TGTGCCAGCAGTGAAGTACAGTGGACTGAAGCTTTCTTT
CDR3aa: CASSEVQWTEAFF

abundance: NA
v_gene: TRBV4-3
j_gene: TRBJ1-4
len: 15
d_gene: TRBD1
CDR3nt: TGCGCCAGCAGCCTTAAAGGGACAGGGCTAGAAAAACTGTTTTTT
CDR3aa: CASSLKGTGLEKLFF

abundance: NA
v_gene: TRBV7-9
j_gene: TRBJ2-1
len: 14
d_gene: NA
CDR3nt: TGTGCCAGCCCTCCCGGGGGAATGAACAATGAGCAGTTCTTC
CDR3aa: CASPPGGMNNEQFF

abundance: NA
v_gene: TRBV11-2
j_gene: TRBJ2-3
len: 16
d_gene: NA
CDR3nt: TGTGCCAGCACCTTCAAGGGTCGAGGGAGCACAGATACGCAGTATTTT
CDR3aa: CASTFKGRGSTDTQYF